Shown below are 8 T cell receptor beta chains from a single sample sequenced in a study of T cells in Graves' hyperthyroidism and ophthalmopathy. Using RNA transcripts as the source, TCR beta CDR3 regions were amplified. The HTBI primer set served for first-round RT-PCR of the TCR CDR3. TCRdb analysed the multiplex PCR reads with MiXCR anew, one entry per CDR3 protein. The profile covers around 480,000 distinct CDR3 sequences, with 14% appearing a single time and less than 20% taken by the ten largest. The sequencing sample was made of blood. The receptor set was obtained from a young woman with Graves' hyperthyroidism.

The sample holds many counts of this clonotype. This rearrangement joins TRBV5-1 to TRBJ2-3; D is uncertain. CDR1 is SGHRS and CDR2 is YFSETQ in the germline V gene. Between the trimmed V and J ends, which lost 0 bases and 3 bases, there was a span of 11 bases. This CDR3 contains 15 residues. The CDR3 loop is CASSLAAGPTDTQYF. CDR3 in DNA: TGCGCCAGCAGCTTGGCCGCAGGACCTACAGATACGCAGTATTTT.

This clonotype was seen a handful of times. V is TRBV6-1 and J is TRBJ2-7; the match to TRBD1 covers 8 bases. The CDR3 extends over 14 amino acids. From germline, CDR1 is MNHNS and CDR2 SASEGT. Trimming removed 5 bases from V and 1 base from J; junction bases left unmatched: 4. The CDR3 region has the DNA TGTGCCAGCAGTCATCGACAGGGGTCCTACGAGCAGTACGTC. Residues: CASSHRQGSYEQYV.

This chain uses TRBV2 with TRBJ1-2, with 9 bases lining up with TRBD1. There are 15 residues in the CDR3. Germline CDR1 is SNHLY and CDR2 is FYNNEI. J gave up 0 bases and V 3 bases, and 2 bases lay outside the gene matches. This chain's CDR3 is CASSEGTGTNYGYTF. In DNA, the CDR3 is TGTGCCAGCAGTGAGGGGACAGGGACTAACTATGGCTACACCTTC.

This clonotype has a count of ten or more. This chain's CDR3 is CAWSTWGDKAFF. CDR3 nucleotides: TGTGCCTGGAGTACGTGGGGTGATAAGGCTTTCTTT. The chain recombines TRBV30 with TRBJ1-1; no definite D call. V was cut by 2 bases and J by 11 bases, with 15 bases left in between. The germline gives CDR1 GTSNPN, CDR2 SVGIG (reference sequence). The CDR3 runs to 12 residues. The full variable domain, its missing parts supplied by reference TRBV30 and TRBJ1-1, is SQTIHQWPATLVQPVGSPLSLECTVEGTSNPNLYWYRQAAGRGLQLLFYSVGIGQISSEVPQNLSASRPQDRQFILSSKKLLLSDSGFYLCAWSTWGDKAFFGQGTRLTVV.

This clonotype was counted only a few times. The chain combines TRBV24-1 with TRBJ1-5; weak D call: TRBD1 (5 bases). Germline V gives CDR1 KGHDR, CDR2 SFDVKD. The V and J ends lost 8 bases and 1 base respectively, with 14 bases between them. The CDR3 consists of 15 residues. The CDR3 sequence is CATNPSAGSNQPQHF. For the CDR3, the DNA is TGTGCCACCAATCCAAGTGCAGGGAGCAATCAGCCCCAGCATTTT.

This clonotype was picked up a small number of times. The V call is TRBV5-5, the J call TRBJ2-3, with D maybe TRBD1 (5 bases). This CDR3 region has 16 residues. V gave up 0 bases and J gave up 2 bases, with 13 bases separating them. CDR1 is SGHKS and CDR2 is YYEKEE in the germline V gene (reference sequence). The CDR3, as DNA: TGTGCCAGCAGCTTGGACGACAGATTATACACAGATACGCAGTATTTT. This sequence encodes CASSLDDRLYTDTQYF.

In the case of this clonotype: Given a much more abundant clone one base away, this may be a read error. The chain uses TRBV3-1 and TRBJ2-7, with D maybe TRBD1 (6 bases). CDR1 is LGHDT and CDR2 is YNNKEL in the germline V gene (reference sequence). Trimming removed 2 bases from V and 6 bases from J, with 14 bases in between. CDR3 size: 14 residues. CDR3 DNA: TGTGCCAGCAGCCAACTACAGGGACCTTTCGAGCAGTACTTC. Its translation: CASSQLQGPFEQYF.

This clonotype was recorded many times. The CDR3 spells CSVESGGRGNEQFF. CDR3 DNA sequence: TGCAGCGTTGAATCGGGCGGGAGGGGGAATGAGCAGTTCTTC. The J gene is TRBJ2-1, the V gene TRBV29-1; 9 bases agree with TRBD2. Unmatched junction bases numbered 6, after V lost 2 bases and J lost 7 bases. The germline V gene encodes CDR1 SQVTM and CDR2 ANQGSEA. CDR3 length: 14 residues.